What follows is one T cell receptor (beta chain) and its context. Its target is unknown. The data stem from a study of T cell responses to AZD1222 COVID-19 vaccine. Method: immunoSEQ multiplex PCR; TCRdb's copy keeps in-frame clones and lacks some. This table has tens of thousands of clones, around 85% appearing once. The CDR3 extends over 15 amino acids. In germline, CDR1 is MGHRA, CDR2 YSYEKL. Deletions cut 6 bases from V and 1 base from J, with 13 bases between. Overall study findings and caveats: Once two AZD1222 doses were given, Spike-specific TCR breadth and depth went up.

The TCR originated in an adult in good health. Source: peripheral blood, taken on day 0 of AZD1222 vaccination. The V and J genes are TRBV4-1 and TRBJ1-5, with TRBD1 as a possible D gene (6 bases). The CDR3: CASRPGVWSNQPQHF. In DNA form, the CDR3 reads TGCGCCAGCAGACCAGGGGTTTGGAGCAATCAGCCCCAGCATTTT.